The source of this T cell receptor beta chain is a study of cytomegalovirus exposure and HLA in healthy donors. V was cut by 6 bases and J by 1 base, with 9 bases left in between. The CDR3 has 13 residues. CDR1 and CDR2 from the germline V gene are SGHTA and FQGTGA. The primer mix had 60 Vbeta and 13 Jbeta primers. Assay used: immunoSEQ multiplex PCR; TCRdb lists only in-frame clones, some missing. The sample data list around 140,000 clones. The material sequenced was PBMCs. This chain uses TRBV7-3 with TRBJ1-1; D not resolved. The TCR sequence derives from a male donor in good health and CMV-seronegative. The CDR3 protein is CASSSQENTEAFF. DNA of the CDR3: TGTGCCAGCAGTTCTCAGGAGAACACTGAAGCTTTCTTT.